A selection of T cell receptor beta chains follows, all from one sample in a study of T cells expressing NK-cell markers. TCRdb reprocessed the 5' RACE reads and reports one entry per CDR3 protein, with no DNA. This specimen shows approximately 170,000 distinct CDR3 sequences; the ten leading clones hold over 20%. Source material: blood T cells: a sorted CD56 or NKG2C T cell subset, CD4+ or CD8+ T cells, or bulk PBMC T cells (not recorded which). Every receptor here comes from a man between 18 and 69 years old in good health. Both conserved end residues are part of each CDR3.

TRBV7-9	TRBJ2-1	CASSPRGTSGANEQFF
TRBV15	TRBJ2-7	CATSAVASFSYEQYF
TRBV7-9	TRBJ2-2	CASSKLAGANTGELFF
TRBV5-5	TRBJ2-1	CASSLSRGIDEQFF
TRBV11-1	TRBJ2-5	CASSSGTAYQETQYF
TRBV6-1	TRBJ2-7	CASNGGDRDGEQYF
TRBV20-1	TRBJ2-6	CSVGQSAPSGANVLTF
TRBV2	TRBJ1-2	CASSDTAKPNYGYTF
TRBV25-1	TRBJ2-7	CASSDSRQVAYEQYF
TRBV4-1	TRBJ2-1	CASSQARDFDEQFF
TRBV20-1	TRBJ2-7	CSVPPGLAGGYEQYF
TRBV20-1	TRBJ1-2	CSALRTEANYGYTF
TRBV7-8	TRBJ2-7	CASSMTGGSGEQYF
TRBV20-1	TRBJ2-3	CSARDETISGWNTQYF
TRBV15	TRBJ1-2	CATSNDRGRSYTF
TRBV9	TRBJ1-3	CASSGRPEAGPWGNTIYF
TRBV10-3	TRBJ1-4	CAISEAQENEKLFF
TRBV4-2	TRBJ2-5	CASSQEEAPQAETQYF
TRBV2	TRBJ2-2	CASIRRGGQNTGELFF
TRBV28	TRBJ2-1	CASSLPTEDSTNEQFF
TRBV7-2	TRBJ2-7	CASSLGWDRMYEQYF
TRBV7-9	TRBJ2-1	CASRPIAGGPREQFF
TRBV5-1	TRBJ1-3	CASSPALQGTGNTIYF
TRBV7-8	TRBJ2-1	CASSLFEGGPFNNEQFF
TRBV19	TRBJ1-1	CASSQFATEAFF
TRBV15	TRBJ2-6	CATTDRVNSGANVLTF
TRBV12-3/TRBV12-4	TRBJ2-2	CASSILAGLNTGELFF
TRBV2	TRBJ1-1	CASSVQGASLNTEAFF
TRBV9	TRBJ2-7	CASSVGQGARREQYF
TRBV6-5	TRBJ2-3	CASSYGQEADTQYF
TRBV5-4	TRBJ1-1	CASSFGFSTEAFF
TRBV5-6	TRBJ2-5	CASSLTGAQETQYF
TRBV6-5	TRBJ2-1	CASSFSGDSYNEQFF
TRBV5-6	TRBJ1-1	CASSLANRGYPIEAFF
TRBV4-1	TRBJ1-2	CASSQEEGTGANYGYTF
TRBV7-9	TRBJ2-7	CASSLGVPGYFIQQYF
TRBV12-3/TRBV12-4	TRBJ2-5	CASSSGLAGERQETQYF
TRBV5-1	TRBJ2-7	CASSPVYRQGSATYEQYF
TRBV12-3/TRBV12-4	TRBJ2-2	CASSSPGRETGELFF
TRBV12-3/TRBV12-4	TRBJ2-1	CASSNLAGGLGEQFF
TRBV27	TRBJ1-5	CASSPSFGGHQPQHF
TRBV24-1	TRBJ2-2	CATSDSGSGGTYTGELFF
TRBV19	TRBJ1-2	CASSSREYPNYGYTF
TRBV4-2	TRBJ2-5	CASSQNTSGGTETQYF
TRBV6-5	TRBJ2-7	CASSYSGAGEWEEQYF